These 32 T cell receptor beta chains were sequenced from one sample in a study of OX40 agonist ivuxolimab in advanced cancers. Assay used: immunoSEQ multiplex PCR; TCRdb lists only in-frame clones, some missing. The repertoire consists of about 40,000 clones, with roughly 86% occurring once and the leading ten covering about 2%. Here the sequenced sample was CD4+ or CD8+ T cells sorted from blood, taken in a trial of the OX40 agonist ivuxolimab. Source of these receptors: an adult with an advanced solid tumor such as melanoma, head and neck, liver or kidney cancer.

A single count supports this clone. The chain joins TRBV6-5 to TRBJ2-1; a weak D match, TRBD1 (6 bases). Germline assignment: CDR1 MNHEY and CDR2 SVGAGI. V was trimmed by 0 bases and J by 0 bases, leaving 9 bases between them. The CDR3 spans 16 residues. CDR3 residues: CASSYSSRGSYNEQFF. The CDR3 DNA reads TGTGCCAGCAGTTACTCGAGCAGGGGCTCCTACAATGAGCAGTTCTTC.

The chain joins TRBV9 to TRBJ2-5; D perhaps matches TRBD2 (6 bases). The ends were cut back, 4 bases at V and 3 bases at J, with 19 bases in the middle. The CDR3 sequence is 16 residues long. CDR1 is SGDLS, CDR2 YYNGEE, per germline. The CDR3 is CASSSFMGLPKETQYF. For the CDR3, the DNA is TGTGCCAGCAGCTCATTTATGGGACTCCCTAAAGAGACCCAGTACTTC. Full variable domain (outside the CDR3, taken from reference TRBV9 and TRBJ2-5): DSGVTQTPKHLITATGQRVTLRCSPRSGDLSVYWYQQSLDQGLQFLIQYYNGEERAKGNILERFSAQQFPDLHSELNLSSLELGDSALYFCASSSFMGLPKETQYFGPGTRLLVL.

This chain uses TRBV11-2 with TRBJ1-3; the D is unclear. CDR1 SGHAT and CDR2 FQNNGV come from the germline V gene. The CDR3 has 14 amino acids. Trimming pared 4 bases from V and 2 bases from J, leaving 9 bases between. DNA for the CDR3: TGTGCCAGCAGCTCAGGACGCCCTGGAAACACCATATATTTT. Translated: CASSSGRPGNTIYF.

J is TRBJ2-5 and V is TRBV15; 10 bases line up with TRBD1. This CDR3 spans 17 amino acids. Per germline, CDR1 LNHNV and CDR2 YYDKDF (reference sequence). The ends lost 0 bases at V and 5 bases at J; junction bases unmatched: 9. The CDR3 DNA is TGTGCCACCAGCAGAGATTTGGGACAGGGGTTTTTCGAGACCCAGTACTTC. It is translated as CATSRDLGQGFFETQYF.

The rearrangement links TRBV5-4 to TRBJ2-3; 13 bases are shared with TRBD2. There are 17 residues in the CDR3. The trim removed 0 bases at V and 1 base at J, leaving 2 bases unmatched. Germline values: CDR1 SGHNT, CDR2 YYREEE (reference sequence). For the CDR3, the DNA is TGTGCCAGCAGCTTGGAACTAGCGGGAGGGGGCACAGATACGCAGTATTTT. As protein: CASSLELAGGGTDTQYF.

The rearrangement joins TRBV4-1 to TRBJ2-1; 9 bases match TRBD2. Germline CDR1 reads MGHRA; CDR2 reads YSYEKL. The CDR3 covers 17 residues. J lost 2 bases, V lost 0 bases, and 5 bases had no gene match. The CDR3 reads CASSQDGASGAYNEQFF. The CDR3 nucleotides are TGCGCCAGCAGCCAAGATGGGGCTAGCGGGGCCTACAATGAGCAGTTCTTC.

The chain links TRBV11-2 to TRBJ1-2; D remains unclear. The CDR3 is 14 residues long. The ends were cut back, 1 base at V and 7 bases at J, with 13 bases in the middle. From germline, CDR1 is SGHAT and CDR2 FQNNGV. CDR3 sequence: CASSLVEVPAGYTF. CDR3 nucleotides: TGTGCCAGCAGCTTAGTGGAGGTCCCGGCTGGCTACACCTTC. The variable domain in full, with the rest retrieved from reference TRBV11-2 and TRBJ1-2, is EAGVAQSPRYKIIEKRQSVAFWCNPISGHATLYWYQQILGQGPKLLIQFQNNGVVDDSQLPKDRFSAERLKGVDSTLKIQPAKLEDSAVYLCASSLVEVPAGYTFGSGTRLTVV.

The genes are TRBV27 and TRBJ2-5, with TRBD2 identical over 10 bases. Germline V gene lookup returns CDR1 MNHEY and CDR2 SMNVEV (reference sequence). V gave up 7 bases and J gave up 5 bases; unmatched junction bases: 7. CDR3 length: 14 residues. The CDR3 coding sequence is TGTGCCAGCATCGCTAGCGGGAGTTCGGAGACCCAGTACTTC. Its protein product is CASIASGSSETQYF.

CDR3 bases: TGTGCCAGCTCACCAAGACAACCTTCCTACGAGCAGTACTTC. It yields the protein CASSPRQPSYEQYF. The chain employs TRBV18 and TRBJ2-7; D call uncertain. The CDR3 length is 14 residues. Trimming pared 2 bases from V and 1 base from J, leaving 9 bases between. The V gene's germline CDR1 is KGHSH and CDR2 LQKENI.

This clone was seen a handful of times. This chain joins TRBV27 and TRBJ1-6; TRBD1 agrees at 9 bases. The V segment lost 4 bases and the J segment 6 bases; nucleotides outside the gene matches: 1. The CDR3 length is 14 residues. Germline V gene lookup returns CDR1 MNHEY and CDR2 SMNVEV (reference sequence). As DNA, the CDR3 is TGTGCCAGCAGTTGGGGACAGGGTAATTCACCCCTCCACTTT. Translation: CASSWGQGNSPLHF.

This rearrangement joins TRBV11-1 to TRBJ2-6; the D is unclear. Germline V gene data show CDR1 as SGHAT and CDR2 as FQDESV (reference sequence). The CDR3 is made up of 15 amino acids. Between the trimmed V and J ends, which lost 3 bases and 0 bases, there was a span of 6 bases. CDR3 sequence (DNA): TGTGCCAGCAGCTTTCTCACCTCTGGGGCCAACGTCCTGACTTTC. Translated: CASSFLTSGANVLTF.

The genes are TRBV6-1 and TRBJ2-2, with TRBD1 identical over 7 bases. The CDR3 runs 14 residues. The ends lost 4 bases at V and 8 bases at J; junction bases unmatched: 7. The germline V gene has CDR1 MNHNS and CDR2 SASEGT. This CDR3 reads CASSGSRQGGELFF. CDR3 DNA: TGTGCCAGCAGTGGGAGTCGACAGGGAGGGGAGCTGTTTTTT.

The CDR3 nucleotides are TGTGCCAGCAGCTATGGGACTAGCGGGACCGGTAATGAGCAGTTCTTC. It specifies CASSYGTSGTGNEQFF. J is TRBJ2-1 and V is TRBV11-3; TRBD2 aligns across 13 bases. Germline V lookup: CDR1 SGHNT, CDR2 YENEEA. Trimming removed 4 bases from V and 7 bases from J; junction bases left unmatched: 7. CDR3 length: 16 residues.

The V gene is TRBV9, the J gene TRBJ1-1, with D maybe TRBD1 (5 bases). V was cut by 3 bases and J by 0 bases, with 12 bases left in between. The CDR3 totals 15 residues. Germline V gives CDR1 SGDLS, CDR2 YYNGEE. The chain's CDR3 is CASSATGTLNTEAFF. CDR3 coding DNA: TGTGCCAGCAGCGCCACCGGGACCCTGAACACTGAAGCTTTCTTT.

J is TRBJ2-7 and V is TRBV28; 10 bases agree with TRBD1. J gave up 2 bases and V 6 bases, and 10 bases lay outside the gene matches. There are 16 residues in the CDR3. Germline CDR1 reads MDHEN; CDR2 reads SYDVKM. CDR3 loop: CASRLPGTGDPYEQYF. The CDR3 DNA reads as TGTGCCAGCAGGCTCCCCGGGACAGGGGATCCCTACGAGCAGTACTTC.

As concerns this clone: The junction shows a germline mismatch at one end, possibly a read error. The rearrangement joins TRBV10-1 to TRBJ2-1; D may be TRBD2 (7 bases). Germline CDR1 reads WNHNN; CDR2 reads SYGVQD (reference sequence). The CDR3 totals 17 residues. The CDR3 DNA follows: TGCGCCAGCAGCGAGTACCCCCCGGGGGGCCCCTACAATGAGCAGTTCTTC. Translated: CASSEYPPGGPYNEQFF.

This clone was counted only a few times. This chain connects TRBV5-4 to TRBJ1-2; D not resolved. This CDR3 is built from 15 residues. V gave up 1 base and J gave up 0 bases, with 10 bases separating them. Germline V gene lookup returns CDR1 SGHNT and CDR2 YYREEE (reference sequence). The CDR3 loop reads CASSLSGEPNYGYTF. The CDR3 DNA reads as TGTGCCAGCAGCTTGAGCGGTGAACCTAACTATGGCTACACCTTC.

The V and J genes are TRBV6-5 and TRBJ2-1, with D hard to call. Germline CDR1 reads MNHEY; CDR2 reads SVGAGI. The V and J ends lost 2 bases and 7 bases respectively, with 12 bases between them. The CDR3 is made up of 14 amino acids. The CDR3 region is CASSYLGGRNEQFF. DNA for the CDR3: TGTGCCAGCAGTTACCTAGGCGGTCGGAATGAGCAGTTCTTC.

This clone was detected once. This chain joins TRBV6-1 and TRBJ1-1; 10 bases are shared with TRBD1. In germline, CDR1 is MNHNS, CDR2 SASEGT. Trimming took 5 bases from V and 10 from J; bases not matched to a gene: 10. The CDR3 consists of 14 residues. The CDR3 DNA sequence: TGTGCCAGCAGTCCCTGGACAGGGGGGGGAAGAGCTTTCTTT. Protein: CASSPWTGGGRAFF.

V usage is TRBV6-6 and J usage is TRBJ2-1; tentative D call: TRBD2 (6 bases). V lost 5 bases and J 2 bases, leaving 10 bases between the germline ends. Germline CDR1 reads MNHNY; CDR2 reads SVGAGI (reference sequence). The CDR3 loop spans 14 amino acids. The CDR3 DNA reads TGTGCCAGCAGTCCAAGCGGGCCCTACAATGAGCAGTTCTTC. Its translation is CASSPSGPYNEQFF.

V gene TRBV5-6 combines with J gene TRBJ2-1; D gene unclear. The V gene lost 2 bases and the J gene lost 8 bases, with 11 bases spanning the gap. Germline V CDR1 and CDR2: SGHDT, YYEEEE. There are 13 residues in the CDR3. The chain's CDR3 is CASSFGPSDEQFF. CDR3 in DNA: TGTGCCAGCAGCTTTGGACCCTCCGATGAGCAGTTCTTC.

The V and J genes are TRBV21-1 and TRBJ2-1; the listed D gene, TRBD1, was not tested against the DNA. TRBV21-1 is noted as a pseudogene. This CDR3 spans 14 amino acids. CDR3 loop: CASNGQAPSNEQFF. The CDR3 region has the DNA TGTGCCAGCAATGGACAAGCCCCTTCCAATGAGCAGTTCTTC.

The chain couples TRBV19 to TRBJ2-5; perhaps TRBD2 as D (5 bases). CDR3 length equals 12 residues. Trimming took off 5 bases at V and 5 bases at J, with 9 bases between the two ends. CDR1 and CDR2 (germline): LNHDA, SQIVND (reference sequence). The DNA of the CDR3 is TGTGCCAGTAGTCCCAGAGGGGAGACCCAGTACTTC. It codes for CASSPRGETQYF.

The table lists this clone with a few counts. V is TRBV7-2 and J is TRBJ1-4; tentative D call: TRBD1 (5 bases). Germline V CDR1 and CDR2: SGHTA, FQGNSA. V gave up 10 bases and J gave up 5 bases, with 14 bases separating them. The CDR3 length is 13 residues. This CDR3 is CATSRGGNEKLFF. CDR3 coding DNA: TGTGCCACCTCGCGGGGGGGGAATGAAAAACTGTTTTTT.

V usage is TRBV6-5 and J usage is TRBJ2-7, with 7 nucleotides matching TRBD1. V dropped 3 bases and J dropped 2; count of bases not matched to a gene: 10. The V gene's germline CDR1 is MNHEY and CDR2 SVGAGI. This CDR3 is 16 amino acids long. Written as DNA, the CDR3 is TGTGCCAGCAGTTATAACCCGCGACAGGGTCCCTACGAGCAGTACTTC. Its translation: CASSYNPRQGPYEQYF.

Written as DNA, the CDR3 is TGTGCCAGTAGTTCACAGGGATCCATCGCTACTGGGCAGTTCTTC. Amino acids: CASSSQGSIATGQFF. The chain links TRBV19 to TRBJ2-1; possible D gene TRBD1, 6 bases. The CDR3 spans 15 residues. The germline gives CDR1 LNHDA, CDR2 SQIVND (reference sequence). The V gene lost 5 bases and the J gene lost 12 bases, with 23 bases spanning the gap.

V and J are TRBV5-1 and TRBJ2-5; D uncertain. The germline CDR1 and CDR2 sequences are SGHRS and YFSETQ. The V and J ends lost 1 base and 2 bases respectively, with 6 bases between them. The CDR3 consists of 13 residues. The CDR3 protein is CASSLNLQETQYF. The CDR3 nucleotides are TGCGCCAGCAGCTTGAACTTACAAGAGACCCAGTACTTC.

The chain recombines TRBV4-2 with TRBJ2-1, with D maybe TRBD2 (6 bases). Looked up from germline, CDR1 is LGHNA and CDR2 is YNFKEQ. Trimming shortened V by 0 bases and J by 12 bases, and 12 bases separated the two germline ends. The CDR3 is 13 residues long. The chain's CDR3 is CASSQDLLGGQFF. The DNA for the CDR3 is TGTGCCAGCAGCCAAGACTTATTGGGGGGGCAGTTCTTC.

This clone was seen only once. This chain connects TRBV6-5 to TRBJ1-6; D remains ambiguous. V lost 2 bases, J lost 13 bases, and 15 bases lay in between. This CDR3 comprises 14 residues. Germline loops: CDR1 MNHEY, CDR2 SVGAGI. The CDR3 DNA is TGTGCCAGCAGTTACACGCAAATCGGGTCGCCCCTCCACTTT. Its protein product is CASSYTQIGSPLHF.

This clone was detected once. The J gene is TRBJ2-1, the V gene TRBV13; 11 positions match TRBD2. This CDR3 region has 17 residues. The V gene's germline CDR1 is PRHDT and CDR2 FYEKMQ (reference sequence). The J segment lost 0 bases and the V segment lost 1 base, leaving 2 bases of the junction unmatched. CDR3 residues: CASSLVLAGGSYNEQFF. The CDR3 DNA reads as TGTGCCAGCAGCTTAGTCCTAGCGGGGGGCTCCTACAATGAGCAGTTCTTC.

V is TRBV6-1 and J is TRBJ2-7; maybe TRBD1 (5 bases). The CDR3 consists of 12 residues. The germline gives CDR1 MNHNS, CDR2 SASEGT. V lost 5 bases, J lost 1 base, and 6 bases lay in between. The CDR3 coding sequence is TGTGCCAGCAGTCGACAGTCCTACGAGCAGTACTTC. Its translation: CASSRQSYEQYF.

The chain is built from TRBV30 and TRBJ1-2; D remains ambiguous. The length of the CDR3 is 15 residues. The V and J ends lost 2 bases and 8 bases respectively, with 21 bases between them. Looked up from germline, CDR1 is GTSNPN and CDR2 is SVGIG (reference sequence). The DNA for the CDR3 is TGTGCCTGGAGTCCCGTCGGGCAGTTTTTGTTGGGCTACACCTTC. It translates to CAWSPVGQFLLGYTF.